Each of the 27 T cell receptor beta chains below was sequenced from the same sample in a study of CD8+CD57+ T cells in acquired aplastic anemia. Individuals selected for sequencing had exhibited CD8+CD57+ cell expansion on flow cytometry. CDR3 and TCR beta VDJ profiling relied on genomic DNA as the template. TCRdb processed the reads anew with MiXCR; each CDR3 protein has one entry. The table shows about 98,000 distinct CDR3 sequences, with about 67% occurring only once. Material for sequencing was sorted CD4+, CD8+, or CD8+CD57+ T cells (not recorded which) from PBMCs. These receptors were taken from a human donor with aplastic anemia.

The V call is TRBV20-1, the J call TRBJ1-1; the D gene is possibly TRBD1 (5 bases). From germline, CDR1 is DFQATT and CDR2 SNEGSKA (reference sequence). The CDR3 loop spans 13 amino acids. The V gene lost 1 base and the J gene lost 2 bases, with 8 bases spanning the gap. CDR3 region: CSARVGTNTEAFF. In DNA, the CDR3 is TGCAGTGCTAGAGTTGGGACCAACACTGAAGCTTTCTTT.

The chain links TRBV7-8 to TRBJ2-5; D may be TRBD2 (5 bases). The CDR3 has 14 residues. V was trimmed by 3 bases and J by 2 bases, leaving 10 bases between them. Germline loops: CDR1 SGHVS, CDR2 FQNEAQ. CDR3 in DNA: TGTGCCAGCAGCTTTATTGGCGGGCAAGAGACCCAGTACTTC. As protein: CASSFIGGQETQYF.

This clonotype was observed a handful of times. At one boundary the junction diverges from the germline segment, which might be a read error. In DNA form, the CDR3 reads TGTGCCAGTAGTCCTACGGGAGTTTCACCCCTCTACTTT. Amino acid sequence: CASSPTGVSPLYF. This chain links TRBV19 with TRBJ1-6, with unresolved D. CDR1 LNHDA and CDR2 SQIVND come from the germline V gene (reference sequence). The length of the CDR3 is 13 residues.

The table lists this clonotype with a few counts. The V gene is TRBV29-1, the J gene TRBJ2-5, with a weak D call TRBD1 (6 bases). There are 12 residues in the CDR3. Germline V gene data show CDR1 as SQVTM and CDR2 as ANQGSEA. V lost 4 bases, J lost 5 bases, and 11 bases lay in between. CDR3 region: CSVGQGRETQYF. Here the CDR3 DNA reads TGCAGCGTTGGCCAGGGGCGGGAGACCCAGTACTTC.

J is TRBJ1-5 and V is TRBV7-8; D perhaps matches TRBD1 (5 bases). The CDR3 is made up of 13 amino acids. Germline V gives CDR1 SGHVS, CDR2 FQNEAQ. V was shortened by 3 bases and J by 6 bases, with 9 bases between the two germline ends. CDR3 sequence: CASSLGGSQPQHF. CDR3 bases: TGTGCCAGCAGCTTGGGGGGGAGTCAGCCCCAGCATTTT.

The gene calls are TRBV10-3 and TRBJ2-7; a possible D gene is TRBD2 (5 bases). Trimming cost V 0 bases and J 2 bases, with 17 bases left between them. The germline CDR1 and CDR2 sequences are ENHRY and SYGVKD. The length of the CDR3 is 17 residues. The CDR3 protein is CAISESTARAPTYEQYF. CDR3 DNA: TGTGCCATCAGTGAGTCGACCGCGCGGGCCCCTACCTACGAGCAGTACTTC.

The J gene is TRBJ1-3, the V gene TRBV20-1; the D is unclear. The length of the CDR3 is 12 residues. V shed 3 bases and J shed 4 bases, with 7 bases lying between them. Germline V gene lookup returns CDR1 DFQATT and CDR2 SNEGSKA (reference sequence). CDR3 amino acids: CSASLGGNTIYF. DNA of the CDR3: TGCAGTGCTAGCCTCGGAGGAAACACCATATATTTT.

The chain is built from TRBV7-6 and TRBJ1-4; tentative D call: TRBD1 (5 bases). V lost 5 bases and J lost 5, with 9 bases in between. Germline CDR1 reads SGHVS; CDR2 reads FNYEAQ. CDR3 size: 13 residues. CDR3 DNA sequence: TGTGCCAGCAGCAAGGGACGGAATGAAAAACTGTTTTTT. Protein sequence: CASSKGRNEKLFF. The full variable domain, rest sourced from reference TRBV7-6 and TRBJ1-4, is GAGVSQSPRYKVTKRGQDVALRCDPISGHVSLYWYRQALGQGPEFLTYFNYEAQQDKSGLPNDRFSAERPEGSISTLTIQRTEQRDSAMYRCASSKGRNEKLFFGSGTQLSVL.

The count of this clonotype is one. This sequence joins TRBV5-1 and TRBJ1-6; D possibly corresponds to TRBD1 (5 bases). CDR3 length equals 15 residues. Germline V lookup: CDR1 SGHRS, CDR2 YFSETQ. The germline V and J ends were trimmed by 4 bases and 4 bases, with 12 bases remaining between them. CDR3 sequence: CASSPSAGYNSPLHF. CDR3 nucleotide sequence: TGCGCCAGCAGCCCCTCCGCAGGGTATAATTCACCCCTCCACTTT.

This clonotype was counted between two and nine times. CDR3 in DNA: TGTGCCAGCAGTGAATTAGGGGGAAGGGACCAAGAGACCCAGTACTTC. Encoded protein: CASSELGGRDQETQYF. This rearrangement joins TRBV25-1 to TRBJ2-5; D is possibly TRBD1 (6 bases). The CDR3 spans 16 residues. Germline-derived CDR1 and CDR2 are MGHDK and SYGVNS. V lost 1 base and J 0 bases, leaving 12 bases between the germline ends.

This chain joins TRBV20-1 and TRBJ2-1; the D is unclear. This CDR3 spans 11 amino acids. V gave up 2 bases and J gave up 5 bases, with 4 bases separating them. Germline V gene lookup returns CDR1 DFQATT and CDR2 SNEGSKA (reference sequence). CDR3 amino acids: CSARRDNEQFF. The CDR3 nucleotides read TGCAGTGCTAGACGAGACAATGAGCAGTTCTTC.

As concerns this clonotype: It is likely a read error, because the conserved phenylalanine at the end of the CDR3 is missing. This chain links TRBV7-6 with TRBJ2-5, with TRBD2 matching over 8 bases. The ends lost 5 bases at V and 5 bases at J; junction bases unmatched: 16. The V gene's germline CDR1 is SGHVS and CDR2 FNYEAQ. The CDR3 loop spans 17 amino acids. The chain's CDR3 is CASSHQAGDPRRETQYL. CDR3 DNA sequence: TGTGCCAGCAGCCATCAAGCGGGAGATCCCCGGAGGGAGACCCAGTACCTC.

This rearrangement joins TRBV29-1 to TRBJ2-1; D is undetermined. V was trimmed by 4 bases and J by 7 bases, leaving 17 bases between them. Germline CDR1 and CDR2: SQVTM and ANQGSEA. CDR3 length: 14 amino acids. The CDR3 nucleotides read TGCAGCGTTGTACTCAGTATGACCCGGAATGAGCAGTTCTTC. Encoded protein: CSVVLSMTRNEQFF.

This clonotype was detected a few times. The chain joins TRBV20-1 to TRBJ1-1, with 7 bases identical to TRBD1. Germline V gives CDR1 DFQATT, CDR2 SNEGSKA (reference sequence). The CDR3 totals 16 residues. The V segment lost 6 bases and the J segment 5 bases; nucleotides outside the gene matches: 18. In DNA form, the CDR3 reads TGCAGTGCCCCGACAGGGCTCCACGAATTGGGGACTGAAGCTTTCTTT. Translating it yields CSAPTGLHELGTEAFF.

V and J are TRBV20-1 and TRBJ2-1, with D tentatively TRBD1 or TRBD2 (6 bases each). Germline-derived CDR1 and CDR2 are DFQATT and SNEGSKA (reference sequence). The CDR3 is made up of 15 amino acids. The ends were cut back, 1 base at V and 0 bases at J, with 10 bases in the middle. The chain's CDR3 is CSARVRDNSYNEQFF. As DNA, the CDR3 is TGCAGTGCTAGAGTGCGGGACAACTCCTACAATGAGCAGTTCTTC.

This clonotype was observed once. J is TRBJ2-6 and V is TRBV24-1; 7 bases line up with TRBD1. Germline-derived CDR1 and CDR2 are KGHDR and SFDVKD. CDR3 length: 17 amino acids. Trimming at V came to 1 base and at J to 2 bases, leaving 4 bases not matched to a gene. The CDR3 DNA reads TGTGCCACCAGTGATTTACCCCAGGGGGCTGGGGCCAACGTCCTGACTTTC. It specifies CATSDLPQGAGANVLTF.

This sequence joins TRBV20-1 and TRBJ1-2; D is uncertain. The germline V gene encodes CDR1 DFQATT and CDR2 SNEGSKA (reference sequence). The germline V and J ends were trimmed by 3 bases and 4 bases, with 15 bases remaining between them. The CDR3 runs 14 residues. CDR3 sequence reads: CSASWGSEGYGYTF. CDR3 DNA: TGCAGTGCTAGTTGGGGTTCCGAAGGCTATGGCTACACCTTC.

V gene TRBV20-1 combines with J gene TRBJ1-5, with a possible D match to TRBD1 (5 bases). Germline V gives CDR1 DFQATT, CDR2 SNEGSKA (reference sequence). V lost 7 bases, J lost 3 bases, and 10 bases lay in between. The CDR3 has 12 residues. This chain's CDR3 is CSVGRDNQPQHF. The CDR3, as DNA: TGCAGTGTGGGCAGGGACAATCAGCCCCAGCATTTT.

This clonotype was counted many times. Here the CDR3 DNA reads TGTGCCAGTAAAACTTCGTACAGATCGACCTATGGCTACACCTTC. Its translation is CASKTSYRSTYGYTF. This chain joins TRBV19 and TRBJ1-2; D unclear. Trimming took off 7 bases at V and 4 bases at J, with 19 bases between the two ends. This CDR3 has 15 amino acids. Germline CDR1 reads LNHDA; CDR2 reads SQIVND (reference sequence).

This chain uses TRBV9 with TRBJ2-1; D is possibly TRBD2 (6 bases). CDR1 and CDR2 from the germline V gene are SGDLS and YYNGEE. This CDR3 has 16 residues. CDR3 amino acids: CATGYGRESSYNEQFF. The CDR3 DNA reads as TGTGCTACGGGCTACGGACGGGAGAGCTCCTACAATGAGCAGTTCTTC.

The rearrangement links TRBV11-1 to TRBJ2-1; 14 nucleotides align to TRBD2. The germline CDR1 and CDR2 sequences are SGHAT and FQDESV (reference sequence). Trimming cost V 5 bases and J 10 bases; bases outside gene matches: 7. The CDR3 has 15 amino acids. Here the CDR3 DNA reads TGTGCCAGCAGCCCGCCGGGACTAGCGGGGGTCGAGCAGTTCTTC. Its protein is CASSPPGLAGVEQFF. Complete variable domain (other parts from reference TRBV11-1 and TRBJ2-1): EAEVAQSPRYKITEKSQAVAFWCDPISGHATLYWYRQILGQGPELLVQFQDESVVDDSQLPKDRFSAERLKGVDSTLKIQPAELGDSAMYLCASSPPGLAGVEQFFGPGTRLTVL.

This clonotype was observed a few times. The J gene is TRBJ2-5, the V gene TRBV6-4, with TRBD2 matching over 11 bases. Per the germline V gene, CDR1 is MRHNA and CDR2 is SNTAGT. Trimming at V came to 6 bases and at J to 1 base, leaving 4 bases not matched to a gene. The CDR3 extends over 15 amino acids. CDR3 residues: CASSPGTSGQETQYF. In DNA form, the CDR3 reads TGTGCCAGCAGCCCCGGGACTAGCGGCCAAGAGACCCAGTACTTC.

The chain links TRBV2 to TRBJ1-1; D possibly corresponds to TRBD1 (5 bases). Germline-derived CDR1 and CDR2 are SNHLY and FYNNEI. Trimming cost V 3 bases and J 4 bases, with 12 bases left between them. The CDR3 totals 14 residues. The CDR3 DNA reads TGTGCCAGCAGTGATCCTGTAGGGGTCACTGAAGCTTTCTTT. This encodes CASSDPVGVTEAFF.

This clonotype has only a few counts. The gene calls are TRBV6-1 and TRBJ2-7; 8 bases are a match to TRBD1. The ends lost 6 bases at V and 3 bases at J; junction bases unmatched: 10. This CDR3 has 15 amino acids. From germline, CDR1 is MNHNS and CDR2 SASEGT. In DNA form, the CDR3 reads TGTGCCAGCAGCCGCTCGTTCGACAGGGGCTACGAGCAGTACTTC. Its translation is CASSRSFDRGYEQYF.

V is TRBV14 and J is TRBJ1-5, with 7 bases fitting TRBD1. The CDR3 spans 15 residues. Germline CDR1 and CDR2: SGHDN and FVKESK. Trimming at V came to 1 base and at J to 4 bases, leaving 4 bases not matched to a gene. CDR3 amino acids: CASSQGQGVNQPQHF. The CDR3 coding sequence is TGTGCCAGCAGCCAAGGGCAGGGGGTGAATCAGCCCCAGCATTTT.

The chain recombines TRBV19 with TRBJ2-7; D ambiguous. There are 11 residues in the CDR3. Trimming cost V 3 bases and J 2 bases, with 2 bases left between them. The germline CDR1 and CDR2 sequences are LNHDA and SQIVND (reference sequence). Here the CDR3 reads CASSMAYEQYF. The CDR3 bases are TGTGCCAGTAGTATGGCCTACGAGCAGTACTTC.

V gene TRBV15 combines with J gene TRBJ2-1; no firm D call. Germline loops: CDR1 LNHNV, CDR2 YYDKDF (reference sequence). CDR3 size: 12 residues. Trimming left V 3 bases short and J 2 bases short, with 2 bases between. The CDR3 DNA reads as TGTGCCACCAGCAGGGCCTACAATGAGCAGTTCTTC. Amino acid sequence: CATSRAYNEQFF.